This T cell receptor beta chain was found in a study of T cell changes during pregnancy in multiple sclerosis. Germline V gene data show CDR1 as SGHVS and CDR2 as FQNEAQ. CDR3 length equals 16 residues. V lost 0 bases to trimming and J lost 10 bases, with 19 bases between them. Data came from immunoSEQ multiplex PCR; TCRdb stores just in-frame clones and leaves some out. In the table there are tens of thousands of clones, around 90% of which are singletons. The origin of this receptor is a female donor with multiple sclerosis, enrolled in a pregnancy study. Sequenced material: CD4+ T cells from peripheral blood mononuclear cells, taken in the first trimester of pregnancy. The chain links TRBV7-8 to TRBJ2-1, with D perhaps TRBD1 (6 bases). The CDR3 here is CASSLARGNYNTEQFF. In DNA, the CDR3 is TGTGCCAGCAGCTTAGCGAGGGGGAACTACAATACGGAGCAGTTCTTC.